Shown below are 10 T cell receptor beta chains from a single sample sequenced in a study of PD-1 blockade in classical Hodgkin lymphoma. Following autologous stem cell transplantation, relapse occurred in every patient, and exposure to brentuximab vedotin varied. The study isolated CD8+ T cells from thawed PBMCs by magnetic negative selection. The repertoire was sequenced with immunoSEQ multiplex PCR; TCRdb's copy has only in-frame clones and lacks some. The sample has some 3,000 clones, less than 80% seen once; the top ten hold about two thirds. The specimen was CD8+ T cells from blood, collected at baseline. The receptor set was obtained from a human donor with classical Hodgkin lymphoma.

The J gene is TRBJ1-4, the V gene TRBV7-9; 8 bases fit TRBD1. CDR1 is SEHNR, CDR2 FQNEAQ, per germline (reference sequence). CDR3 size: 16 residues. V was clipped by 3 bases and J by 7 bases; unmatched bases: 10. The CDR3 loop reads CASSFLQGAVGEKLFF. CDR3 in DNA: TGTGCCAGCAGCTTTCTTCAGGGGGCAGTGGGTGAAAAACTGTTTTTT. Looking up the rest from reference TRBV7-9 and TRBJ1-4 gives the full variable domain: DTGVSQNPRHKITKRGQNVTFRCDPISEHNRLYWYRQTLGQGPEFLTYFQNEAQLEKSRLLSDRFSAERPKGSFSTLEIQRTEQGDSAMYLCASSFLQGAVGEKLFFGSGTQLSVL.

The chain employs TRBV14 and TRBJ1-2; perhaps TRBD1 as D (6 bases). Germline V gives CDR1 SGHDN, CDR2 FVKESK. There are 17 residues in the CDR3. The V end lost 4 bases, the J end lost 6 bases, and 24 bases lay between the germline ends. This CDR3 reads CASSLYPGTHRGNGYTF. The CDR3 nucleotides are TGTGCCAGCAGCCTTTACCCCGGGACACACAGAGGGAATGGCTACACCTTC.

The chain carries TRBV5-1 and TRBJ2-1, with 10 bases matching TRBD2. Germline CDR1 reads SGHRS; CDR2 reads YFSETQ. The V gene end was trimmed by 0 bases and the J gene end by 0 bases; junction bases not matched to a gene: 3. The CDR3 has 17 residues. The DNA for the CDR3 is TGCGCCAGCAGCTTGGATGCTAGCGGGAGCTCCTACAATGAGCAGTTCTTC. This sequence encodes CASSLDASGSSYNEQFF.

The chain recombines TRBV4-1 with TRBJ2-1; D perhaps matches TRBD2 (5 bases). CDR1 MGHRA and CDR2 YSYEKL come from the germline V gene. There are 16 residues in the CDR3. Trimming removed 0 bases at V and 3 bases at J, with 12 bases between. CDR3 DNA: TGCGCCAGCAGCCAAGAACCCGGGGTTGTCTACAATGAGCAGTTCTTC. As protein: CASSQEPGVVYNEQFF.

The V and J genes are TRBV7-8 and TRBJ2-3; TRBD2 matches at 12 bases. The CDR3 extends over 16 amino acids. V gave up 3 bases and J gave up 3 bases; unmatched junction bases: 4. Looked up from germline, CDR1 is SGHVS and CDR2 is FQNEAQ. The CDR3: CASSFPSGGGTDTQYF. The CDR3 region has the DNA TGTGCCAGCAGCTTCCCTAGCGGGGGGGGAACAGATACGCAGTATTTT.

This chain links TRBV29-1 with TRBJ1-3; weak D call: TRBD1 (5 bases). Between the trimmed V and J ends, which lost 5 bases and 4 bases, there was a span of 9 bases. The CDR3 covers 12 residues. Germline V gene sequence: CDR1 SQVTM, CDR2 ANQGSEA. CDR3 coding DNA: TGCAGCGTTCCCGGGGGGGGAAACACCATATATTTT. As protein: CSVPGGGNTIYF.

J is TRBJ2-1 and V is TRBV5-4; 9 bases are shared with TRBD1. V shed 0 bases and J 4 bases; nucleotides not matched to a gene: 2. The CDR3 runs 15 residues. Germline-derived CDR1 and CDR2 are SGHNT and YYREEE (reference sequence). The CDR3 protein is CASSLGDRAYNEQFF. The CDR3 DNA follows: TGTGCCAGCAGCTTGGGGGACAGGGCATACAATGAGCAGTTCTTC.

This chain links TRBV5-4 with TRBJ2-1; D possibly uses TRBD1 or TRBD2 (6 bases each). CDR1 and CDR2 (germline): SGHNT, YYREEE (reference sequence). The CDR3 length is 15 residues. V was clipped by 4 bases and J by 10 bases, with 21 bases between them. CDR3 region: CASSAPGAAVYEQFF. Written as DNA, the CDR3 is TGTGCCAGCAGCGCCCCGGGGGCCGCGGTTTACGAGCAGTTCTTC.

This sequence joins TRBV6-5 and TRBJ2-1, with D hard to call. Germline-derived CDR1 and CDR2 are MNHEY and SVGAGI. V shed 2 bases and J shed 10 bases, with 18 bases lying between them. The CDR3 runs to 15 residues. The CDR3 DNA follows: TGTGCCAGCAGTTACCGACCTGACGGGTTGGTAGAGCAGTTCTTC. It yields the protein CASSYRPDGLVEQFF.

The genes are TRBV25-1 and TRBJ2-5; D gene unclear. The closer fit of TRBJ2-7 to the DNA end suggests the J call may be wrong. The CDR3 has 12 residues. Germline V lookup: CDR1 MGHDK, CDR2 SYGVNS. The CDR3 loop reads CASSDRTYEQYF. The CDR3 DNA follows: TGTGCCAGCAGTGACAGGACCTACGAGCAGTACTTC.